This T cell receptor (beta chain) was retrieved from a study of shared clonotypes between healthy human individuals. Study details: The plates for each donor numbered three CD4 naive, three CD4 memory, two CD8 naive and one CD8 memory.

Whole-study results and caveats: The generation probabilities recorded for non-shared clonotypes fell below those of clonotypes shared by all four donors.

TCRdb keeps only in-frame clones here, not all; method: immunoSEQ multiplex PCR. This sample has over a million clones, with more than 95% found just once. Details on this clone: Its antigen is undetermined.

V was clipped by 6 bases and J by 2 bases, with 11 bases between them. The CDR3 has 14 residues. Germline V gene sequence: CDR1 KGHSH, CDR2 LQKENI. The chain recombines TRBV18 with TRBJ1-5; D not resolved. This TCR came from a man younger than 40 in good health. Sequenced material: naive CD4+ T cells sorted from blood. Subset specified: CD45RA+ positively selected. The CDR3 coding sequence is TGTGCCAGCTCGCTAGGGAAACGCAATCAGCCCCAGCATTTT. Amino acid sequence: CASSLGKRNQPQHF.